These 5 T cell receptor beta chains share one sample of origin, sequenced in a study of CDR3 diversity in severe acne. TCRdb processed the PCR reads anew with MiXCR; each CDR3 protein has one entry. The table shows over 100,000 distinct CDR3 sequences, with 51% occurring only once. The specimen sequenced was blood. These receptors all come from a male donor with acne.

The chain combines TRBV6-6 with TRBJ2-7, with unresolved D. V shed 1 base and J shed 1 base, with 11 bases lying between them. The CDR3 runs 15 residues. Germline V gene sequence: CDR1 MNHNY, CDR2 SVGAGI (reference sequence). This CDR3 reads CASSYLVDSSYEQYF. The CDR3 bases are TGTGCCAGCAGTTACTTAGTCGACTCGTCCTACGAGCAGTACTTC.

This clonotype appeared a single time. In DNA form, the CDR3 reads TGTGCCACCAGTGAAGGTAGCGGGGGGTACGAGCAGTACTTC. This gives the protein CATSEGSGGYEQYF. The chain carries TRBV24-1 and TRBJ2-7; 10 bases line up with TRBD2. This CDR3 is 14 amino acids long. CDR1 and CDR2 from the germline V gene are KGHDR and SFDVKD. The V and J ends lost 4 bases and 4 bases, in that order; junction bases with no gene match: 3.

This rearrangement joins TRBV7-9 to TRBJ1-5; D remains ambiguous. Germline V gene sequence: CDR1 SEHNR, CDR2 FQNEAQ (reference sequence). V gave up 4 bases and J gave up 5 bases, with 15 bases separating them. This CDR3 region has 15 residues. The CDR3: CASSSTVAADQPQHF. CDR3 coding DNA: TGTGCCAGCAGCTCTACGGTAGCGGCGGATCAGCCCCAGCATTTT. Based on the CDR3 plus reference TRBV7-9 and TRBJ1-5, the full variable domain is DTGVSQNPRHKITKRGQNVTFRCDPISEHNRLYWYRQTLGQGPEFLTYFQNEAQLEKSRLLSDRFSAERPKGSFSTLEIQRTEQGDSAMYLCASSSTVAADQPQHFGDGTRLSIL.

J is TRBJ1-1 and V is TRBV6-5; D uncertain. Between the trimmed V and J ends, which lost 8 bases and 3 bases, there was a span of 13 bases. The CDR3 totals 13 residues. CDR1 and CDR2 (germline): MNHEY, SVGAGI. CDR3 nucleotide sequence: TGTGCCAGCCTAGGGCGGAGCGACACTGAAGCTTTCTTT. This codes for CASLGRSDTEAFF.

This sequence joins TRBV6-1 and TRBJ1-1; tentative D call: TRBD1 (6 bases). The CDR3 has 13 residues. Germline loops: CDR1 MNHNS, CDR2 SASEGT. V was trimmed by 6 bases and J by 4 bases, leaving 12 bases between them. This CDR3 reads CASRWTAGTEAFF. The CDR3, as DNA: TGTGCCAGCAGATGGACAGCGGGCACTGAAGCTTTCTTT.